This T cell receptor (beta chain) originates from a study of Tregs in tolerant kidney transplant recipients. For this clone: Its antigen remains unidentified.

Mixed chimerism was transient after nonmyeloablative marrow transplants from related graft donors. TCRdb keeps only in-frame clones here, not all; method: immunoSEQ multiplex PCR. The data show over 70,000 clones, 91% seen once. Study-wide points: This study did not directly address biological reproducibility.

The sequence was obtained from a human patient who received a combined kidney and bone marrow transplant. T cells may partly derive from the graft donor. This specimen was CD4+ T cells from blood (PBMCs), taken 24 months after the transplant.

The CDR3 here is CASSLGLKSSYEQYF. For the CDR3, the DNA is TGTGCCAGCAGCTTGGGACTTAAAAGCTCCTACGAGCAGTACTTC. The chain carries TRBV7-9 and TRBJ2-7; perhaps TRBD2 as D (6 bases). Germline values: CDR1 SEHNR, CDR2 FQNEAQ (reference sequence). V lost 3 bases, J lost 0 bases, and 12 bases lay in between. The CDR3 length is 15 residues.